Only a few counts were recorded for the clone carrying this T cell receptor beta chain. Its target is unknown. Next came a second PCR, run for about 7 to 12 cycles, which used a sample-barcoded 5' primer along with a J-beta primer mix. The template-switch adaptor was a 5' adaptor with 12 random nucleotides. It tagged each cDNA molecule. Using its own MiXCR run on the 5' RACE reads, TCRdb lists one record per CDR3 protein. The sample shows some 1.5 million distinct CDR3 sequences, about 42% of them seen only once. Germline assignment: CDR1 MGHRA and CDR2 YSYEKL. The CDR3 is made up of 13 amino acids. This record comes from a study of blood T cells in healthy people across ages. Overall study findings and caveats: Those diversity estimates obtained from one million T cells were thought to be underestimates. Observed TCR beta diversity showed a strong correlation with the percentage of naive T cells as measured by flow cytometry.

Every donor provided roughly 10 milliliters of peripheral blood. This sequence joins TRBV4-1 and TRBJ2-5; 8 bases line up with TRBD2. The assigned J gene may be wrong: the sequence end matches TRBJ2-7 better. Specimen: blood. This TCR was recovered from a woman under 30 in good health. The CDR3 DNA is TGCGCCAGCAGCCAAGGCGGGGGGACCGAGCAGTACTTC. Its translation: CASSQGGGTEQYF.